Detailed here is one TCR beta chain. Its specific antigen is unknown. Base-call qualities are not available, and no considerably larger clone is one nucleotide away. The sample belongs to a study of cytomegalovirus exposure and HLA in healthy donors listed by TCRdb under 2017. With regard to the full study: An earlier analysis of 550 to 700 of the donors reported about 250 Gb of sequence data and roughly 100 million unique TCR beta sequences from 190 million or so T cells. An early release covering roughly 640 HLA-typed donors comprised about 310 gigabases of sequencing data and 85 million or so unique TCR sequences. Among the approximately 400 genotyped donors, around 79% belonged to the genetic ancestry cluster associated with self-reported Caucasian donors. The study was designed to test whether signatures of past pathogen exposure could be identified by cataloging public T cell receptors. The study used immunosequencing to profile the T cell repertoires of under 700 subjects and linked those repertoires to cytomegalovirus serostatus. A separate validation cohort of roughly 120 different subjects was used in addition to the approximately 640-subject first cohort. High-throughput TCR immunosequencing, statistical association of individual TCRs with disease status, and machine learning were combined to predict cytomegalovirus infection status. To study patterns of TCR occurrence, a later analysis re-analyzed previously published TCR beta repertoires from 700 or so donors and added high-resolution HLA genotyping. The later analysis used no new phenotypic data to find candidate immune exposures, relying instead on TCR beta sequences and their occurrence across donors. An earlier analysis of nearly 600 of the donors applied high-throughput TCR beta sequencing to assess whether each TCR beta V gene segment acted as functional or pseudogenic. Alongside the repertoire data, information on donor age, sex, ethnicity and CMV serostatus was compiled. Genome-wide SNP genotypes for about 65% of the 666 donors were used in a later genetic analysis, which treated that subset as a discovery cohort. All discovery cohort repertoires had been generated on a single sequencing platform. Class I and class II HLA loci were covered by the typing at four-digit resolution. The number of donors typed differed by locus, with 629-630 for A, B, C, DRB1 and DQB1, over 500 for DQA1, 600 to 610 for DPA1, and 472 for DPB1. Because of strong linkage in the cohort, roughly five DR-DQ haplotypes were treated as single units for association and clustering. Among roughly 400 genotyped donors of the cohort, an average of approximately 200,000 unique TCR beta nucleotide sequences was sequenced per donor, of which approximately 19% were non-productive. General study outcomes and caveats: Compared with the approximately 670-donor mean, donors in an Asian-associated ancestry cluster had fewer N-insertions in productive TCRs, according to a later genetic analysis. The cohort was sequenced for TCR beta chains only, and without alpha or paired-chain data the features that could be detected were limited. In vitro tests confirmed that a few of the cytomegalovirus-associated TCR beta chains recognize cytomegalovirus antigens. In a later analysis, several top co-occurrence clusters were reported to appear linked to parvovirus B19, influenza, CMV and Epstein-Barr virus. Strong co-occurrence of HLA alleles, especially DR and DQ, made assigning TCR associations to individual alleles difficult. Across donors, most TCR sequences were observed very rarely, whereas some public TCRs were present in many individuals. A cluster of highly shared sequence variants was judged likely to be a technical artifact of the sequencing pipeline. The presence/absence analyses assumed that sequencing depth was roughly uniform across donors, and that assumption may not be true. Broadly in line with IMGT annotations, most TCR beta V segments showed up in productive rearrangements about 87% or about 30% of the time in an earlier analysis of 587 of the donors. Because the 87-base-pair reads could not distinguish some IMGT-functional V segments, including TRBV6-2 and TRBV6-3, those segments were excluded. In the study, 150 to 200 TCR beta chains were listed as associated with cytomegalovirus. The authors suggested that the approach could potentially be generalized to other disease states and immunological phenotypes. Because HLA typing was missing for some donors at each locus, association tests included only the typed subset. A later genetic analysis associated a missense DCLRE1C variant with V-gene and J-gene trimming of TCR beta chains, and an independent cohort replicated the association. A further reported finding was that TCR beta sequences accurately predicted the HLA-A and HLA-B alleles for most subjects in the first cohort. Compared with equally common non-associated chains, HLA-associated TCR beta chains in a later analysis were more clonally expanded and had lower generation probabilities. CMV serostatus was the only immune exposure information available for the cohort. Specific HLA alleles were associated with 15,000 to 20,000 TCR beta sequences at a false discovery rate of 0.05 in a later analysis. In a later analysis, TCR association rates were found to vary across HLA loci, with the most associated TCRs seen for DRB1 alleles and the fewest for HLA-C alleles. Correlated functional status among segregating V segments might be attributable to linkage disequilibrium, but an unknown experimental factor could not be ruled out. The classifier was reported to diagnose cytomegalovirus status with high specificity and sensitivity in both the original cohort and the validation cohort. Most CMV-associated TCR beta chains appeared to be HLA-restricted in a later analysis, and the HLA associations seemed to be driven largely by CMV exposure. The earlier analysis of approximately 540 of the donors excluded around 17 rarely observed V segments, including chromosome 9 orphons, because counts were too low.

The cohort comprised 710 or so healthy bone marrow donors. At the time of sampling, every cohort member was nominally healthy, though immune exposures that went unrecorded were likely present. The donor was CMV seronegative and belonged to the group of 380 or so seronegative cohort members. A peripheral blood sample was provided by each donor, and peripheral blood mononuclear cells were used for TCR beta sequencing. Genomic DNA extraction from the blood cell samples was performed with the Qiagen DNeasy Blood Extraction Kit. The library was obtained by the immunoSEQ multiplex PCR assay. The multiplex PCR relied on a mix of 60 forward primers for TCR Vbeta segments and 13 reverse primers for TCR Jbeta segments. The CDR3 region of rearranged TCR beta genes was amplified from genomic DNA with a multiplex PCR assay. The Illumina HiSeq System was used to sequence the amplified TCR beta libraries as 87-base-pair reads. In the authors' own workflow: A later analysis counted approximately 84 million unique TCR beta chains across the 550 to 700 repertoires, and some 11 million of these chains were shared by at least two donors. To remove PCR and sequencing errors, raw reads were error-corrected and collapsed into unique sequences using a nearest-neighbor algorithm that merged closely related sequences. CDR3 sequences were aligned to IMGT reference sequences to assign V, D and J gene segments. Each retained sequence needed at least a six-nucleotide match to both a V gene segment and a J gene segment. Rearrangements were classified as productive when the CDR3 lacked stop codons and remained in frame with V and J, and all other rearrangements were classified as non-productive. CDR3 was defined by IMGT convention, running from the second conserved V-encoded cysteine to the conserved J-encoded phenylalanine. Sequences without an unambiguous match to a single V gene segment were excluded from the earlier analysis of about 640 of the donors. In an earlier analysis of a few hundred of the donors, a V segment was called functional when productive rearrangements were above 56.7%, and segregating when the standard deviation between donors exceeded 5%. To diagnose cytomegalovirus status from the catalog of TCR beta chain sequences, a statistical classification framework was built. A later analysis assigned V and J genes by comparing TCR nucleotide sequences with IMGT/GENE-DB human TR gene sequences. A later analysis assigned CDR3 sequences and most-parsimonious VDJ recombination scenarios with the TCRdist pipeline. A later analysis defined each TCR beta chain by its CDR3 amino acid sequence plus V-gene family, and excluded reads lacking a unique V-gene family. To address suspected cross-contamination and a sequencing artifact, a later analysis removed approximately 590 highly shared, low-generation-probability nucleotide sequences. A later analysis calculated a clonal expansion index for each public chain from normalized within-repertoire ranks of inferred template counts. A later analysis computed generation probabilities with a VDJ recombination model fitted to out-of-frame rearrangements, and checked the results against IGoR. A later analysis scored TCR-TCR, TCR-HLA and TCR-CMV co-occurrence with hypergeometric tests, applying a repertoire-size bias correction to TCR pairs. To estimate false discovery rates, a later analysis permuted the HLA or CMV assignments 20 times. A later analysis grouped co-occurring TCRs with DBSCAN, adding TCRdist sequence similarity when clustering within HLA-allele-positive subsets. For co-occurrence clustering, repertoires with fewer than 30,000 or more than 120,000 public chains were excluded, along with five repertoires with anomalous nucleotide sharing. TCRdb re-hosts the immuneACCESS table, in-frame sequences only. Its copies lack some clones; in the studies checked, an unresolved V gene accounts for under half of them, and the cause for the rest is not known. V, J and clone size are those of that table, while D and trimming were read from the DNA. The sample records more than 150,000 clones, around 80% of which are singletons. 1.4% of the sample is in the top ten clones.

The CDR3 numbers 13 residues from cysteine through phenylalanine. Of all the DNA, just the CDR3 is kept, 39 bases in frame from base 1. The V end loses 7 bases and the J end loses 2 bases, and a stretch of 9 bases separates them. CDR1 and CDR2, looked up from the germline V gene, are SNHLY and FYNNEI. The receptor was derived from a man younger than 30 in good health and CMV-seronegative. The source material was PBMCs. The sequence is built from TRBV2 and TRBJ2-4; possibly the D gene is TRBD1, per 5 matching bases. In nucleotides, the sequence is TGTGCCAGCAAGTCAGGGCCCAAAAACATTCAGTACTTC. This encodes CASKSGPKNIQYF.